This T cell receptor (beta chain) came from a study of blood T cell repertoires in COVID-19. On the study more broadly: Samples taken during acute and convalescent COVID-19 were collected in the United States, Italy and Spain.

The V gene end was trimmed by 5 bases and the J gene end by 4 bases; junction bases not matched to a gene: 4. CDR1 and CDR2 (germline): GTSNPN, SVGIG (reference sequence). CDR3 length: 14 amino acids. TCRdb's copy holds only in-frame clones and misses some; the assay was immunoSEQ multiplex PCR. Among about 53,000 clones listed, about 83% were seen once. The specimen sequenced was peripheral blood. This chain joins TRBV30 and TRBJ2-6; the match to TRBD1 covers 8 bases. The clonotype originates from a man aged 50-60 years with acute or convalescent COVID-19. CDR3 sequence: CAWGQGSGANVLTF. For the CDR3, the DNA is TGTGCCTGGGGACAGGGTTCGGGGGCCAACGTCCTGACTTTC.